The present TCR beta chain was sequenced within a study of T cells in tuberculosis. Overall study context: A South African cohort included IGRA-negative adolescents, latently infected IGRA-positive adolescents and adults with active tuberculosis. Study-level results: Shorter CDR3-alpha in active tuberculosis partly drove smaller distances. Smaller distances to GMM-specific TCRs suggested their expansion in active tuberculosis.

A word on this clone: Antigen specificity is unknown.

Some clones are missing from TCRdb's copy, which holds only in-frame ones; the method was immunoSEQ multiplex PCR. The repertoire holds roughly 34,000 clones, with about 97% as singletons. The CDR3 has 16 amino acids. Per the germline V gene, CDR1 is SGHTA and CDR2 is FQGTGA. V was trimmed by 1 base and J by 4 bases, leaving 16 bases between them. The chain has TRBV7-3 and TRBJ1-2, with D tentatively TRBD1 (6 bases). This TCR derives from a donor aged 10 to 29 with latent tuberculosis or without tuberculosis infection. Sequencing was done on a sample of PBMCs. CDR3 amino acids: CASSLIGGGSSYGYTF. CDR3 bases: TGTGCCAGCAGCTTAATTGGGGGCGGTTCCTCCTATGGCTACACCTTC. Based on the CDR3 plus reference TRBV7-3 and TRBJ1-2, the full variable domain is GAGVSQTPSNKVTEKGKYVELRCDPISGHTALYWYRQSLGQGPEFLIYFQGTGAADDSGLPNDRFFAVRPEGSVSTLKIQRTERGDSAVYLCASSLIGGGSSYGYTFGSGTRLTVV.